This TCR beta chain was found in a study of early T cells in non-severe SARS-CoV-2 infection. There are a few counts of this clonotype. Individual cDNA molecules carried attached unique molecular identifiers. TCRdb itself ran the 5' RACE reads through MiXCR, one entry per CDR3 protein. The table records 70,000 or so distinct CDR3 sequences, roughly a tenth of them present only once. The V end lost 0 bases, the J end lost 8 bases, and 19 bases lay between the germline ends. CDR3 length: 16 residues. Germline CDR1 SEHNR, CDR2 FQNEAQ (reference sequence). Sequenced input: whole blood. The rearrangement joins TRBV7-9 to TRBJ1-2, with D hard to call. This clonotype was obtained from an adult who was a healthcare worker with PCR-confirmed SARS-CoV-2 infection or an uninfected control (not recorded which). CDR3 protein: CASSLALSQTAAGYTF. DNA for the CDR3: TGTGCCAGCAGCTTAGCCCTCTCGCAGACCGCGGCGGGCTACACCTTC. The variable domain in full, with the rest retrieved from reference TRBV7-9 and TRBJ1-2, is DTGVSQNPRHKITKRGQNVTFRCDPISEHNRLYWYRQTLGQGPEFLTYFQNEAQLEKSRLLSDRFSAERPKGSFSTLEIQRTEQGDSAMYLCASSLALSQTAAGYTFGSGTRLTVV.